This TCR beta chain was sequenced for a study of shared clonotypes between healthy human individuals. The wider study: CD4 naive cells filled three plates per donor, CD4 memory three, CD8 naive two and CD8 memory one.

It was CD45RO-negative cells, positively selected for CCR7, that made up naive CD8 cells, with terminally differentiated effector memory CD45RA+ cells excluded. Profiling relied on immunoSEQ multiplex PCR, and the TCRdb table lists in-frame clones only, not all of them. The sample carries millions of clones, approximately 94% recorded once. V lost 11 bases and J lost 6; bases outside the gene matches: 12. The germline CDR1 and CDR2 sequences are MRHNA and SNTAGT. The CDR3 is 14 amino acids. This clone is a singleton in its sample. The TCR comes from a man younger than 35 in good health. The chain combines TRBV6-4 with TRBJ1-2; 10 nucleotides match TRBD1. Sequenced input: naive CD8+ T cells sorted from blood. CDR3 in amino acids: CASPDRGVYHGYTF. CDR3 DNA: TGTGCCTCCCCGGACAGGGGGGTTTACCATGGCTACACCTTC.